This TCR beta chain was recorded in a study of ipilimumab plus nivolumab after autologous stem cell transplantation. The germline V and J ends were trimmed by 0 bases and 10 bases, with 20 bases remaining between them. Germline CDR1 SGHTS, CDR2 YDEGEE. CDR3 length: 16 amino acids. The count of this clone is one. Sequencing was performed with immunoSEQ multiplex PCR; in TCRdb, only in-frame clones are kept and a portion is missing. This table has approximately 5,000 clones, 76% appearing once. The TCR originated in a male donor with multiple myeloma. The sequences come from PBMCs, collected in a trial of ipilimumab plus nivolumab as post-transplant consolidation. V usage is TRBV5-8 and J usage is TRBJ1-5, with D possibly being TRBD1 (6 bases). CDR3 nucleotide sequence: TGTGCCAGCAGCTTGGCCCGGCAGGGGATCCGGGGTCCCCAGCATTTT. The encoded protein is CASSLARQGIRGPQHF.